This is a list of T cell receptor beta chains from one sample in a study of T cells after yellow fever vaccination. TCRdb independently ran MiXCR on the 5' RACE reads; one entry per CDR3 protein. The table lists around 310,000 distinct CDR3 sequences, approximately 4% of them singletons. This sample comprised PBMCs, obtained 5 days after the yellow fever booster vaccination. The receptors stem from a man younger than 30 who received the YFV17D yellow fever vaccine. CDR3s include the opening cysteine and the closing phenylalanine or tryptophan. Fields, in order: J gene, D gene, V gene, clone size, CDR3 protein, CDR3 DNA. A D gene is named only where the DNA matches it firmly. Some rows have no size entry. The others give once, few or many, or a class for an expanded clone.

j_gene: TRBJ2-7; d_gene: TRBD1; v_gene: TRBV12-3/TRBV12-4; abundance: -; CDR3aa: CASSLYGTGGIEQYF; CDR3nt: TGTGCCAGCAGTTTATACGGGACAGGAGGAATCGAGCAGTACTTC
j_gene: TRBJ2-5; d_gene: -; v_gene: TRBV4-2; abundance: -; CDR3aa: CASSQARDHSTLGTQYF; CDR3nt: TGTGCCAGCAGCCAAGCCCGGGACCACTCAACATTGGGGACCCAGTACTTC
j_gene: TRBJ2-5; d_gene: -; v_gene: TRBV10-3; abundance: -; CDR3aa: CAISEFARGRETQYF; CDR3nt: TGTGCCATCAGTGAGTTCGCGAGGGGCAGGGAGACCCAGTACTTC
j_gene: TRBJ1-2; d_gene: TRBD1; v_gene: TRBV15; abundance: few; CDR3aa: CATSRGTGKNYGYTF; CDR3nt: TGTGCCACCAGCAGAGGGACAGGAAAGAACTATGGCTACACCTTC
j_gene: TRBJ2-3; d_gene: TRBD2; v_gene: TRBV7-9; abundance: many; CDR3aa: CASSSLTSGGDTQYF; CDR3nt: TGTGCCAGCAGCTCCCTGACTAGCGGGGGAGATACGCAGTATTTT
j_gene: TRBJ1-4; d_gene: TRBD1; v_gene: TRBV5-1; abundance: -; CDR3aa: CASSLTAGGGKLFF; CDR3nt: TGCGCCAGCAGCTTGACGGCAGGGGGCGGAAAACTGTTTTTT
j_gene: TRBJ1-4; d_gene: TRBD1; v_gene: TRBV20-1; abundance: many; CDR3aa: CSAYQSGQGSGKLFF; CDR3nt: TGCAGTGCTTACCAGTCGGGACAGGGTTCGGGAAAACTGTTTTTT
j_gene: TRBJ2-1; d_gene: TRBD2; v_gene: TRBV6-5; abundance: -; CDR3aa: CASSSAYPSGGTYNEQFF; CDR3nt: TGTGCCAGCAGTTCAGCCTACCCTAGCGGGGGAACCTACAATGAGCAGTTCTTC
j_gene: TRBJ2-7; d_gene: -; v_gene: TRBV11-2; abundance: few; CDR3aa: CASSSLTGYEQYF; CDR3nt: TGTGCCAGCAGCAGTCTTACGGGCTACGAGCAGTACTTC
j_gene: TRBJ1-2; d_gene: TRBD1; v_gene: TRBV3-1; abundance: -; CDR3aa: CASSQDRFRTGRGGYTF; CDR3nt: TGTGCCAGCAGCCAAGACAGATTCCGGACAGGGCGTGGAGGCTACACCTTC
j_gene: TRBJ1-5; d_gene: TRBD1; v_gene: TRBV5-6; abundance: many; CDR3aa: CASSVTGGGNQPQHF; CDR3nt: TGTGCCAGCAGCGTGACAGGGGGCGGCAATCAGCCCCAGCATTTT
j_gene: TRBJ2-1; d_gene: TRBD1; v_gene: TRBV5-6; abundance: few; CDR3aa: CASSPTGVTFNEQFF; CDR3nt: TGTGCCAGCAGCCCGACAGGGGTAACGTTCAATGAGCAGTTCTTC
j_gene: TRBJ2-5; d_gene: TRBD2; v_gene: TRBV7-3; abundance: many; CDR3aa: CASSSGKLAGVGETQYF; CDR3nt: TGTGCCAGCAGCTCAGGGAAGCTAGCGGGGGTTGGAGAGACCCAGTACTTC
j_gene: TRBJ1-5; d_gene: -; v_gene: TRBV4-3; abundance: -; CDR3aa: CASSQARSPAAPQHF; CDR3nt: TGCGCCAGCAGCCAAGCTCGGTCCCCAGCAGCTCCCCAGCATTTT
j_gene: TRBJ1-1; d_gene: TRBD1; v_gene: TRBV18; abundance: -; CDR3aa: CASSQDRVGRLNTEAFF; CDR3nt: TGTGCCAGCTCACAAGACAGGGTGGGAAGGTTGAACACTGAAGCTTTCTTT
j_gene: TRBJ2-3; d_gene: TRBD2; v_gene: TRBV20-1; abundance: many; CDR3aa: CSARVPSGATDTQYF; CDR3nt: TGCAGTGCTAGGGTCCCCAGCGGGGCCACAGATACGCAGTATTTT
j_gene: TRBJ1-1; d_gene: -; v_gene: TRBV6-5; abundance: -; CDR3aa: CASSYWEQGPTEAFF; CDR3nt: TGTGCCAGCAGTTACTGGGAGCAGGGCCCCACTGAAGCTTTCTTT
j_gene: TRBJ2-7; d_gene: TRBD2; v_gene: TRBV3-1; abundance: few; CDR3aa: CASSPLAGELTYYEQYF; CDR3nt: TGTGCCAGCAGCCCCCTAGCGGGAGAACTAACCTACTACGAGCAGTACTTC
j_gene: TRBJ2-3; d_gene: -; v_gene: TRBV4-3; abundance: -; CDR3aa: CASSQDYALGATDTQYF; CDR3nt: TGCGCCAGCAGCCAAGATTACGCCCTTGGGGCCACAGATACGCAGTATTTT
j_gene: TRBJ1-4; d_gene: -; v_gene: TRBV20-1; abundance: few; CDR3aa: CSAQSGEKLFF; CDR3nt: TGCAGTGCACAAAGCGGAGAAAAACTGTTTTTT
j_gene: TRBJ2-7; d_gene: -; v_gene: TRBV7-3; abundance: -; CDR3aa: CASSVMGGEQYF; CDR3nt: TGTGCCAGCAGCGTTATGGGAGGAGAGCAGTACTTC
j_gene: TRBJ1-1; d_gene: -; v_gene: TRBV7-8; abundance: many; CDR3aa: CASSLVRGAPAFF; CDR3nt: TGTGCCAGCAGCTTAGTACGGGGGGCCCCAGCTTTCTTT
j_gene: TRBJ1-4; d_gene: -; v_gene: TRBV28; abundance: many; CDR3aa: CASRSQGTNEKLFF; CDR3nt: TGTGCCAGCAGGAGCCAGGGGACTAATGAAAAACTGTTTTTT
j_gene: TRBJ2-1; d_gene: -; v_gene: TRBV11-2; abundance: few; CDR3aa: CASSTRTDAYYNEQFF; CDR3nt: TGTGCCAGCAGCACCAGGACAGACGCTTATTACAATGAGCAGTTCTTC
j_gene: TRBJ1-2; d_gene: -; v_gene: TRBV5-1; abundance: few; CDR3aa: CASSSGTSLGGYTF; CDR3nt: TGCGCCAGCAGCTCCGGAACCTCCTTGGGTGGCTACACCTTC
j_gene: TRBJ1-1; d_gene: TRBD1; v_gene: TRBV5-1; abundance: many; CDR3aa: CASSFGTGRATEAFF; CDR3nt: TGCGCCAGCAGCTTCGGGACAGGGCGGGCCACTGAAGCTTTCTTT